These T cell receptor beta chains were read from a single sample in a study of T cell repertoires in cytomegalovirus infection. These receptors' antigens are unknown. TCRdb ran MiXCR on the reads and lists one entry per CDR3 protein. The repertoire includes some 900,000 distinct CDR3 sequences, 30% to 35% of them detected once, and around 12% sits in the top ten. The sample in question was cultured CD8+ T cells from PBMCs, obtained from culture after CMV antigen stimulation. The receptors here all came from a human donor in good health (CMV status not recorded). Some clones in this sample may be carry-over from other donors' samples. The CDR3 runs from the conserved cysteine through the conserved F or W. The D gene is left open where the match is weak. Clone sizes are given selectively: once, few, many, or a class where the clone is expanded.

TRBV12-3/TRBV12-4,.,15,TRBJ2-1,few,TGTGCCAGCAGTTTCCAAGTAGGCTCCTACAATGAGCAGTTCTTC,CASSFQVGSYNEQFF
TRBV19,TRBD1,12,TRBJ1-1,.,TGTGCCAGTAGGACAGGGTGGGGCGAAGCTTTCTTT,CASRTGWGEAFF
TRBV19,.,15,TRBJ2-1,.,TGTGCCAGTAGTATCGAGGACTCGGCCTACAATGAGCAGTTCTTC,CASSIEDSAYNEQFF
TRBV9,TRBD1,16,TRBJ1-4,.,TGTGCCAGCAGCCTAGGGGACGGACAGGGAGGCGAAAAACTGTTTTTT,CASSLGDGQGGEKLFF
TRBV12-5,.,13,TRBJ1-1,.,TGTGCTAGTGGTTTGGATAGGGACACTGAAGCTTTCTTT,CASGLDRDTEAFF
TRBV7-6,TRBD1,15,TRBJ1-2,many,TGTGCCAGCAGCCTAGGGACAGGGGGGGCGTATGGCTACACCTTC,CASSLGTGGAYGYTF
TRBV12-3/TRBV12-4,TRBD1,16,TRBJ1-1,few,TGTGCCAGCAGTTTTGTCCCGCGACAGGGGTCCCTTGAAGCTTTCTTT,CASSFVPRQGSLEAFF
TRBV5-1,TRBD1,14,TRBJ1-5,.,TGCGCCAGCAGCTTTACAGGGGGTAAGCAGCCCCAGCATTTT,CASSFTGGKQPQHF
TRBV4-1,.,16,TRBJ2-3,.,TGCGCCAGCAGCCGAGGCCGAGGGACAAGCACAGATACGCAGTATTTT,CASSRGRGTSTDTQYF
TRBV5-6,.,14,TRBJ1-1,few,TGTGCCAGCAGCTTGAGGCAGGGTTTCACTGAAGCTTTCTTT,CASSLRQGFTEAFF
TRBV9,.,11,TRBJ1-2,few,TGTGCCAGCAGCGTAGTTGAGGGCTACACCTTC,CASSVVEGYTF
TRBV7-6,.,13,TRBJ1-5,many,TGTGCCAGCTGCACAAGTCCCAATCAGCCCCAGCATTTT,CASCTSPNQPQHF
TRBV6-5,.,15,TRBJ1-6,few,TGTGCCAGCAGTTACCAGGGGCAGGGAGGCTCACCCCTCCACTTT,CASSYQGQGGSPLHF
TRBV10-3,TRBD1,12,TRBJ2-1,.,TGTGCCATCATGGCACAGGGGAGTGAGCAGTTCTTC,CAIMAQGSEQFF
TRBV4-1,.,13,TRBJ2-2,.,TGCGCCAGCAGCCAAGCCCATGAGGGCATTGTGTTTTTT,CASSQAHEGIVFF
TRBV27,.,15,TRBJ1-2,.,TGTGCCAGCAGTTTATCGAGGGCTCATAACTATGGCTACACCTTC,CASSLSRAHNYGYTF
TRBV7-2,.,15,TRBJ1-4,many,TGTGCCAGCAGCCTGAGGACACCAACTAATGAAAAACTGTTTTTT,CASSLRTPTNEKLFF
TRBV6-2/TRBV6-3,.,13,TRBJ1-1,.,TGTGCCAGCAGTTGGGTGGGTACCACTGAAGCTTTCTTT,CASSWVGTTEAFF
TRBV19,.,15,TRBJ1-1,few,TGTGCCAGTAGTATTTGGGCTGGTGAAGGGGGTGAAGCTTTCTTT,CASSIWAGEGGEAFF
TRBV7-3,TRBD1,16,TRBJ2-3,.,TGTGCCAGCAGCGGGACAGGGGTTGGGGTCACAGATACGCAGTATTTT,CASSGTGVGVTDTQYF
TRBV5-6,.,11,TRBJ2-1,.,TGTGCCAGCAGCTTCGAGAGGGTGCAGTTCTTC,CASSFERVQFF
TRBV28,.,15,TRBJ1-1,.,TGTGCCAGCAGTCTCACCAGGACAGTTCTCACTGAAGCTTTCTTT,CASSLTRTVLTEAFF
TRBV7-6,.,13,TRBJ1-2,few,TGTGCCAGCAGCTTAGAACTACTCTATGGCTACACCTTC,CASSLELLYGYTF
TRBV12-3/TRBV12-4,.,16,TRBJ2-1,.,TGTGCCAGCAGTTTGGCGCAGGGATCTCTTTACGATGAGCAGTTCTTC,CASSLAQGSLYDEQFF
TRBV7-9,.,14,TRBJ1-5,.,TGTGCCAGCCGCATGGAAGGGTCGAATCAGCCCCAGCATTTT,CASRMEGSNQPQHF
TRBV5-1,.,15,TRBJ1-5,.,TGCGCCAGCAGCTTCACAGGGCAGCCGAACCAGCCCCAGCATTTT,CASSFTGQPNQPQHF
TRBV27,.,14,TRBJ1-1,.,TGTGCCAGCAGTTTTGGACACCTGAACGCTGAAGCTTTCTTT,CASSFGHLNAEAFF
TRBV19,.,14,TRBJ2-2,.,TGTGCCAGTAGTATAGGAGGAGGATACGGGGAGCTGTTTTTT,CASSIGGGYGELFF
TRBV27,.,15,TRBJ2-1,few,TGTGCCAGCAGTTTAGTCAGGGTTCAATCAAGTGAGCAGTTCTTC,CASSLVRVQSSEQFF
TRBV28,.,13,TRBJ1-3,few,TGTGCCAGCGCCGCAGGGGCTGGAAACACCATATATTTT,CASAAGAGNTIYF
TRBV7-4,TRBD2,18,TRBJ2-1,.,TGTGCCAGCAGCTTAGAGAGACTAGCGGGGGGGCTATACAATGAGCAGTTCTTC,CASSLERLAGGLYNEQFF
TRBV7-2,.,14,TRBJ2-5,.,TGTGCCAGCAGCCTTCGGTGGGGCGCCGAGACCCAGTACTTC,CASSLRWGAETQYF
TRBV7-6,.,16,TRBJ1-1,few,TGTGCCAGCAGCGGTCCACCAAGGACAGAGAACACTGAAGCTTTCTTT,CASSGPPRTENTEAFF
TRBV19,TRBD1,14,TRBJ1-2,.,TGTGCCAGCGGGACAGGGGGTGAAAAATATGGCTACACCTTC,CASGTGGEKYGYTF
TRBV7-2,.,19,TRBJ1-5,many,TGTGCCAGCAGCTTAGCCGCCCCCCCGACAGAGAATAGCAATCAGCCCCAGCATTTT,CASSLAAPPTENSNQPQHF
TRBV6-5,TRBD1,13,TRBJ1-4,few,TGTGCCAGCGGGACAGGATCTAATGAAAAACTGTTTTTT,CASGTGSNEKLFF
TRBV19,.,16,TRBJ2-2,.,TGTACCAGTAGGCCAACCTTTACAGGGCTCACCGGGGAGCTGTTTTTT,CTSRPTFTGLTGELFF
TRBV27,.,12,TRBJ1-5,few,TGTGCCACTCGACAGGGCAATCAGCCCCAGCATTTT,CATRQGNQPQHF
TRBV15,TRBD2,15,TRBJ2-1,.,TGTGCCACCAGGAAACTAGCGGGGGCCTACAATGAGCAGTTCTTC,CATRKLAGAYNEQFF
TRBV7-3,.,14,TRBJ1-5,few,TGTGCCAGCAGCTCGGGGGGCGTGGGTCAGCCCCAGCATTTT,CASSSGGVGQPQHF
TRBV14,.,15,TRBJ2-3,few,TGTGCCAGCAGCCAATACAGCACTAGCACAGATACGCAGTATTTT,CASSQYSTSTDTQYF
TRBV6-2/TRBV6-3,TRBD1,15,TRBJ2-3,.,TGTGCCAGCAGTCCCGGGACAGATTCGCCGGATACGCAGTATTTT,CASSPGTDSPDTQYF